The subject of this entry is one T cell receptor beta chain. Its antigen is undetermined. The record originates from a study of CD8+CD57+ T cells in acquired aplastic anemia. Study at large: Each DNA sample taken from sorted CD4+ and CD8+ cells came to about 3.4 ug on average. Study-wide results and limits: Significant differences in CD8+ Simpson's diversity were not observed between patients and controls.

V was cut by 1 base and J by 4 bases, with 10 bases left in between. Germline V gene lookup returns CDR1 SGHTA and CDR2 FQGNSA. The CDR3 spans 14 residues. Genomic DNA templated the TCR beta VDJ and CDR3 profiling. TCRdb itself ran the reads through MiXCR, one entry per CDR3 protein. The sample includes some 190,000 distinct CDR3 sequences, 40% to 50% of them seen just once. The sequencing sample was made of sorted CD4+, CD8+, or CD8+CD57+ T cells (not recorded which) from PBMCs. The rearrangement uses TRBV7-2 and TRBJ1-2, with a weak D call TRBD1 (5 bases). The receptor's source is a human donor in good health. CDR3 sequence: CASSLDGGRYGYTF. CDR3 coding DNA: TGTGCCAGCAGCTTAGACGGGGGTCGCTATGGCTACACCTTC. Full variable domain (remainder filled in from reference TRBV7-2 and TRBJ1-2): GAGVSQSPSNKVTEKGKDVELRCDPISGHTALYWYRQSLGQGLEFLIYFQGNSAPDKSGLPSDRFSAERTGGSVSTLTIQRTQQEDSAVYLCASSLDGGRYGYTFGSGTRLTVV.